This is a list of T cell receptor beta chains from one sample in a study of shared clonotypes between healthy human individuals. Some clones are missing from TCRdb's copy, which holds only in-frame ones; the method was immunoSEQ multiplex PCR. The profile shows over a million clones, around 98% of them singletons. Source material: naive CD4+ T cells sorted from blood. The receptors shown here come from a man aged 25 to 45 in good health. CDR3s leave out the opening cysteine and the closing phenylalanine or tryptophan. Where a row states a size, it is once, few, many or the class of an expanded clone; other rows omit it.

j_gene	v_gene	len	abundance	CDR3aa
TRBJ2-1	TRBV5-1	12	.	ASSLGGAYNEQF
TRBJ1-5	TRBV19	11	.	ASSISYNQPQH
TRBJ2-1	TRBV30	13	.	AWSERGGGFHEQF
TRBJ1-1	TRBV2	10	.	ASRDPGGSAF
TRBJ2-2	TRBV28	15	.	ASRRTGGFEDTGELF
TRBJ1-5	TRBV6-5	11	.	ASSTHRDQPQH
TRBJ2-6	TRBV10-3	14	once	AISRDRGPGANVLT
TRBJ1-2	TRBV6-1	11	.	ASSEGRDYGYT
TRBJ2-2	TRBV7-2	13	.	ASSPGQGGIGELF
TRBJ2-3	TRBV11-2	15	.	ASSPRLAGVGTDTQY
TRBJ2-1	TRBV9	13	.	ASSVMDRVFNEQF
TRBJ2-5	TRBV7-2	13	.	ASSPSPRYQETQY
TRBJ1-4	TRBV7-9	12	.	ASSLGQGWEKLF
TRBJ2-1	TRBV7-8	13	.	ASSRTATSYNEQF
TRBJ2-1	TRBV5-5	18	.	ASSPLRGLAGGPLYNEQF
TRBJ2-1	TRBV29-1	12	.	SVIQGGTYNEQF
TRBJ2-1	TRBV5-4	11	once	ASSLNPPREQF
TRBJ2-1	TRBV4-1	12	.	ASSQANNYNEQF
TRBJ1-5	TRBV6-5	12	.	ASSSMGLNQPQH
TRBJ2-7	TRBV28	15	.	ASSRTGLAGEINEQY
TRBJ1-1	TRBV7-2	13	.	ASSSRTGLYTEAF
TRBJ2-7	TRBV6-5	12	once	ASSQDRGRYEQY
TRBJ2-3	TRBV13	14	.	ASSLGAGLGTDTQY
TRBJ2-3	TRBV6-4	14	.	ASSVSSGSGTDTQY
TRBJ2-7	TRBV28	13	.	ASSLWQPNSYEQY
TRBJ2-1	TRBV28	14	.	ASSLLAHSSYNEQF
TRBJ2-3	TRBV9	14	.	ASSRQSGQRTDTQY
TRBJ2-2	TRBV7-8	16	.	ASSLGGVGGQNTGELF
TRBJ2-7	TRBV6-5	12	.	ASSGWDSLYEQY
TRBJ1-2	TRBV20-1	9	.	GFGQGYGYT
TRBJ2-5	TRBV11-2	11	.	ASSPIGLRLPY
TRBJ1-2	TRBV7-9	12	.	ASSFGLANYGYT
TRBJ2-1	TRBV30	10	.	AWSNGGLEQF
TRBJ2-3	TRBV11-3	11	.	ASSLDSPNTQY
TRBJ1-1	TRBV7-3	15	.	ASSPSARTEVNTEAF
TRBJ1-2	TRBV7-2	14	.	ASSLEGDYRGYGYT
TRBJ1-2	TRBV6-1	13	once	ASSEYGGASFGYT
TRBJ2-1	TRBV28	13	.	ASSLSASDYNEQF
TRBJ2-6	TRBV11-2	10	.	ASSSAANVLT
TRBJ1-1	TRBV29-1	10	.	SVPTGNTEAF
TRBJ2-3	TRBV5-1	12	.	ASTRDYRTDTQY
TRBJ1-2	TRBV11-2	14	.	ASSLGGTGWSLGYT
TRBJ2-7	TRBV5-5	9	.	ASSFRYEQY
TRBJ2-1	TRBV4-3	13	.	ASSQAGGVVNEQF
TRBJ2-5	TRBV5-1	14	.	ASGRQGMVVGETQY
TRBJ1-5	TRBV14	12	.	ASSRLGGNQPQH
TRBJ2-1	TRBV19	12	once	ASSISSGYNEQF
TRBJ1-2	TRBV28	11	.	ASSLISNYGYT